These 27 T cell receptor beta chains were all obtained from the same sample, sequenced in a study of blood T cell repertoires in COVID-19. Here immunoSEQ multiplex PCR was the method, and the copy in TCRdb shows in-frame clones only, minus some. The repertoire holds a few hundred thousand clones, with around nine tenths as singletons. Sample: PBMCs or T cells enriched from blood (not recorded which). These receptors were collected from a woman aged 45-60 years who had been exposed to COVID-19.

The chain employs TRBV6-1 and TRBJ2-5, with 11 bases matching TRBD2. Germline V gene sequence: CDR1 MNHNS, CDR2 SASEGT. This CDR3 spans 18 amino acids. The trim removed 4 bases at V and 5 bases at J, leaving 15 bases unmatched. In DNA form, the CDR3 reads TGTGCCAGCAGTGTTCCAGGACTAGCGGGTTACGCAGGGGAGACCCAGTACTTC. Translation gives CASSVPGLAGYAGETQYF.

The V call is TRBV19, the J call TRBJ2-2; D is unclear. V gave up 0 bases and J gave up 7 bases, with 6 bases separating them. The CDR3 length is 13 residues. Germline V gene lookup returns CDR1 LNHDA and CDR2 SQIVND (reference sequence). The CDR3 region is CASSIDRNGELFF. Written as DNA, the CDR3 is TGTGCCAGTAGTATAGACAGAAACGGGGAGCTGTTTTTT.

The V call is TRBV5-5, the J call TRBJ2-1; 7 bases are shared with TRBD2. Trimming took 1 base from V and 6 from J; bases not matched to a gene: 16. From germline, CDR1 is SGHKS and CDR2 YYEKEE (reference sequence). The CDR3 sequence is 18 residues long. DNA of the CDR3: TGTGCCAGCAGCTTGTTATCCCCAGCGGGGCTCGTGGGCAATGAGCAGTTCTTC. This encodes CASSLLSPAGLVGNEQFF.

This rearrangement joins TRBV7-9 to TRBJ1-2, with 9 bases that match TRBD1. The V segment lost 5 bases and the J segment 7 bases; nucleotides outside the gene matches: 5. CDR3 length: 13 amino acids. The germline V gene encodes CDR1 SEHNR and CDR2 FQNEAQ (reference sequence). The CDR3 region is CASSPDRGFGYTF. The DNA of the CDR3 is TGTGCCAGCAGCCCGGACAGGGGCTTTGGCTACACCTTC. Based on the CDR3 plus reference TRBV7-9 and TRBJ1-2, the full variable domain is DTGVSQNPRHKITKRGQNVTFRCDPISEHNRLYWYRQTLGQGPEFLTYFQNEAQLEKSRLLSDRFSAERPKGSFSTLEIQRTEQGDSAMYLCASSPDRGFGYTFGSGTRLTVV.

The V call is TRBV30, the J call TRBJ1-2, with D possibly TRBD1 on 5 matching bases. Germline lookup yields CDR1 GTSNPN and CDR2 SVGIG (reference sequence). The V gene lost 2 bases and the J gene lost 6 bases, with 13 bases spanning the gap. This CDR3 contains 13 residues. The CDR3 here is CAWSMGGPNGYTF. CDR3 bases: TGTGCCTGGAGTATGGGGGGACCAAATGGCTACACCTTC.

This chain links TRBV4-1 with TRBJ1-2; 9 bases fit TRBD1. V lost 3 bases and J lost 7; bases outside the gene matches: 9. Germline V lookup: CDR1 MGHRA, CDR2 YSYEKL. CDR3 length: 15 amino acids. As DNA, the CDR3 is TGCGCCAGCAGCCAGCGGACAGGGGATCAGCTTGGCTACACCTTC. It codes for CASSQRTGDQLGYTF.

The chain carries TRBV7-2 and TRBJ1-2; no clear D gene. The CDR3 is 14 amino acids. Deletions cut 5 bases from V and 2 bases from J, with 12 bases between. The germline V gene encodes CDR1 SGHTA and CDR2 FQGNSA. The CDR3 spells CASSNAPGNYGYTF. CDR3 bases: TGTGCCAGCAGCAACGCCCCGGGGAACTATGGCTACACCTTC.

The V call is TRBV7-2, the J call TRBJ2-5; 8 nucleotides align to TRBD2. CDR1 is SGHTA, CDR2 FQGNSA, per germline. This CDR3 comprises 16 residues. Trimming took 3 bases from V and 1 from J; bases not matched to a gene: 7. This chain's CDR3 is CASSFSSGGFQETQYF. The CDR3 nucleotides read TGTGCCAGCAGCTTTTCGAGCGGGGGTTTCCAAGAGACCCAGTACTTC.

The rearrangement links TRBV4-1 to TRBJ2-1; D not certain. The CDR3 loop spans 15 amino acids. The germline gives CDR1 MGHRA, CDR2 YSYEKL. Trimming pared 1 base from V and 4 bases from J, leaving 11 bases between. CDR3 sequence: CASSQGQAQYNEQFF. In DNA form, the CDR3 reads TGCGCCAGCAGCCAAGGGCAGGCGCAATACAATGAGCAGTTCTTC.

The chain has TRBV2 and TRBJ1-6, with TRBD1 matching over 7 bases. Germline assignment: CDR1 SNHLY and CDR2 FYNNEI. There are 16 residues in the CDR3. Trimming took 8 bases from V and 10 from J; bases not matched to a gene: 17. The CDR3 bases are TGTGCCAGCCAAGAGGGGGGCGACAGGGTATTGTCACCCCTCCACTTT. Encoded protein: CASQEGGDRVLSPLHF.

This chain links TRBV2 with TRBJ2-7; TRBD1 matches 11 bases. The CDR3 spans 14 residues. Trimming at V came to 5 bases and at J to 2 bases, leaving 2 bases not matched to a gene. Germline V CDR1 and CDR2: SNHLY, FYNNEI. As DNA, the CDR3 is TGTGCCAGCAGTTGGACAGGGGGCACCTACGAGCAGTACTTC. Translation gives CASSWTGGTYEQYF.

The rearrangement links TRBV6-2 or TRBV6-3 to TRBJ2-7; no firm D call. The CDR3 sequence is 13 residues long. CDR1 is MNHEY and CDR2 is SVGEGT in the germline V gene. Trimming cost V 1 base and J 3 bases, with 7 bases left between them. This CDR3 is CASSYLVNYEQYF. DNA for the CDR3: TGTGCCAGCAGTTACTTAGTTAACTACGAGCAGTACTTC.

The J gene is TRBJ1-5, the V gene TRBV28; 9 nucleotides match TRBD1. This CDR3 comprises 17 residues. Germline CDR1 and CDR2: MDHEN and SYDVKM. The junction had 12 bases not matched to a gene; V was cut back by 7 bases and J by 2 bases. The CDR3 coding sequence is TGTGCCAGCAAAACGGGACAGGGTATTTCGGGCAATCAGCCCCAGCATTTT. Amino acids: CASKTGQGISGNQPQHF.

The V call is TRBV2, the J call TRBJ2-5; D may be TRBD2 (5 bases). Trimming took 4 bases from V and 0 from J, leaving 12 bases between them. Germline V gene lookup returns CDR1 SNHLY and CDR2 FYNNEI. The CDR3 spans 15 residues. CDR3 region: CASSVTVAYQETQYF. Here the CDR3 DNA reads TGTGCCAGCAGTGTAACCGTAGCGTACCAAGAGACCCAGTACTTC.

The V and J genes are TRBV14 and TRBJ1-2, with D possibly TRBD1 on 5 matching bases. The CDR3 covers 15 residues. The germline gives CDR1 SGHDN, CDR2 FVKESK. Trimming pared 4 bases from V and 4 bases from J, leaving 16 bases between. The CDR3 reads CASSPPGGIGYGYTF. Written as DNA, the CDR3 is TGTGCCAGCAGCCCACCCGGGGGGATCGGCTATGGCTACACCTTC. Looking up the rest from reference TRBV14 and TRBJ1-2 gives the full variable domain: EAGVTQFPSHSVIEKGQTVTLRCDPISGHDNLYWYRRVMGKEIKFLLHFVKESKQDESGMPNNRFLAERTGGTYSTLKVQPAELEDSGVYFCASSPPGGIGYGYTFGSGTRLTVV.

The rearrangement uses TRBV2 and TRBJ2-5; the match to TRBD1 covers 11 bases. CDR1 and CDR2 (germline): SNHLY, FYNNEI. Trimming removed 6 bases from V and 5 bases from J; junction bases left unmatched: 14. The CDR3 covers 17 residues. Here the CDR3 DNA reads TGTGCCAGCAGCTCTGAGGGTTCCGGGACAGGGGGGGAGACCCAGTACTTC. Translation: CASSSEGSGTGGETQYF.

The chain employs TRBV9 and TRBJ1-2; TRBD1 matches at 9 bases. Unmatched junction bases numbered 12, after V lost 7 bases and J lost 8 bases. CDR3 length: 14 amino acids. Germline values: CDR1 SGDLS, CDR2 YYNGEE. The CDR3 region has the DNA TGTGCCAGCGGATCATTACAGGGGGCGAGAGGCTACACCTTC. Its translation is CASGSLQGARGYTF.

The chain combines TRBV2 with TRBJ1-2; D is ambiguous. Trimming cost V 2 bases and J 7 bases, with 17 bases left between them. The length of the CDR3 is 15 residues. From germline, CDR1 is SNHLY and CDR2 FYNNEI. The CDR3 sequence is CASSEQAGQALGYTF. As DNA, the CDR3 is TGTGCCAGCAGTGAACAGGCTGGGCAGGCTCTTGGCTACACCTTC.

The chain is built from TRBV7-2 and TRBJ1-2; the D is unclear. CDR3 length: 12 residues. V was trimmed by 3 bases and J by 9 bases, leaving 11 bases between them. CDR1 and CDR2 (germline): SGHTA, FQGNSA. The CDR3 reads CASSFTGRSYTF. CDR3 nucleotides: TGTGCCAGCAGCTTTACCGGGAGGAGCTACACCTTC.

This CDR3 is CASSPGQIYGYTF. The CDR3 DNA sequence: TGTGCCAGCAGCCCCGGACAGATCTATGGCTACACCTTC. The chain uses TRBV6-2 or TRBV6-3 and TRBJ1-2, with D tentatively TRBD1 (6 bases). Trimming left V 6 bases short and J 4 bases short, with 12 bases between. The CDR3 is made up of 13 amino acids. Germline values: CDR1 MNHEY, CDR2 SVGEGT.

The J gene is TRBJ2-7, the V gene TRBV29-1; the match to TRBD1 covers 10 bases. Germline V CDR1 and CDR2: SQVTM, ANQGSEA. V lost 6 bases, J lost 5 bases, and 10 bases stayed unmatched. The CDR3 covers 14 residues. CDR3 nucleotide sequence: TGCAGCGTCCCCGGGACAGGGGTTGCCCACGAGCAGTACTTC. This translates into CSVPGTGVAHEQYF.

The rearrangement uses TRBV7-2 and TRBJ1-6, with 9 nucleotides matching TRBD1. The CDR3 extends over 18 amino acids. J lost 9 bases, V lost 4 bases, and 16 bases had no gene match. From germline, CDR1 is SGHTA and CDR2 FQGNSA. CDR3 sequence (DNA): TGTGCCAGCAGCTCCGGGACAGGGTCGGTCTTCATCGGTTCACCCCTCCACTTT. As protein: CASSSGTGSVFIGSPLHF.

The rearrangement links TRBV4-1 to TRBJ2-7; D perhaps matches TRBD1 (5 bases). V dropped 3 bases and J dropped 0 bases, with 15 bases sitting between them. CDR1 and CDR2 from the germline V gene are MGHRA and YSYEKL. This CDR3 is 16 amino acids long. The CDR3 loop is CASSHTPDTSSYEQYF. The DNA for the CDR3 is TGCGCCAGCAGCCACACTCCGGACACCTCCTCCTACGAGCAGTACTTC.

This sequence joins TRBV9 and TRBJ2-7, with D maybe TRBD2 (7 bases). V dropped 4 bases and J dropped 2 bases, with 19 bases sitting between them. The germline gives CDR1 SGDLS, CDR2 YYNGEE. The CDR3 runs 16 residues. The CDR3: CASSPSGGANTYEQYF. The CDR3 DNA sequence: TGTGCCAGCAGCCCGAGTGGGGGGGCGAACACCTACGAGCAGTACTTC.

This chain connects TRBV19 to TRBJ2-6, with D possibly TRBD2 on 6 matching bases. CDR3 size: 20 residues. The V gene lost 1 base and the J gene lost 1 base, with 20 bases spanning the gap. Germline V gene data show CDR1 as LNHDA and CDR2 as SQIVND (reference sequence). CDR3 coding DNA: TGTGCCAGTAGTATAGTTCCCGTGGCGGGGCGAGGATCTGGGGCCAACGTCCTGACTTTC. Translated, it gives CASSIVPVAGRGSGANVLTF.

The chain has TRBV5-4 and TRBJ2-5; 9 bases map to TRBD2. J was trimmed by 5 bases and V by 3 bases; bases with no gene match: 5. The CDR3 contains 14 residues. The V gene's germline CDR1 is SGHNT and CDR2 YYREEE (reference sequence). The CDR3 protein is CASSSGTSKETQYF. The CDR3 DNA follows: TGTGCCAGCAGCTCGGGGACTAGCAAGGAGACCCAGTACTTC.

This clone was detected once. This chain uses TRBV30 with TRBJ1-2; possibly TRBD1 for D (5 bases). The germline CDR1 and CDR2 sequences are GTSNPN and SVGIG (reference sequence). Trimming stripped 8 bases from V and 6 bases from J, with 19 bases between. The CDR3 extends over 13 amino acids. The CDR3 reads CAGQDGQGNGYTF. The DNA for the CDR3 is TGTGCCGGACAAGACGGGCAAGGGAATGGCTACACCTTC.